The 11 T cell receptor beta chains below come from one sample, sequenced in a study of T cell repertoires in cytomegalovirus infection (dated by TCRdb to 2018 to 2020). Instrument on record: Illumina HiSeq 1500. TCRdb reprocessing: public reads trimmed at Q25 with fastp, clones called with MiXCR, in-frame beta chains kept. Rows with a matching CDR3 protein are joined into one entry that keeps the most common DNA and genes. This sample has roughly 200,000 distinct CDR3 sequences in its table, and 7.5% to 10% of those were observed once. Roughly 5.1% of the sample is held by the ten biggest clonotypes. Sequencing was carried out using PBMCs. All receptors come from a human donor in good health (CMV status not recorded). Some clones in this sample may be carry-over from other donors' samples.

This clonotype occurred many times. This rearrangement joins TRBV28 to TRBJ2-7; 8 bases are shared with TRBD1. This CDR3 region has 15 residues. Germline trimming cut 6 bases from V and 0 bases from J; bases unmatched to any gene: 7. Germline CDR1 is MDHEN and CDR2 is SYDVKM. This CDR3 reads CASRMTGAYSYEQYF. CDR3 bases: TGTGCCAGCAGGATGACAGGGGCCTACTCCTACGAGCAGTACTTC.

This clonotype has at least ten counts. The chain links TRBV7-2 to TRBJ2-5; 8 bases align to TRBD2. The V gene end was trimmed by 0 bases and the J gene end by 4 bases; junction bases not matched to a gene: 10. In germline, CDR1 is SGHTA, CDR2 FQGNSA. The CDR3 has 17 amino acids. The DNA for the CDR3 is TGTGCCAGCAGCTTAGCGGCGATAGCGGGGTTTGGAGAGACCCAGTACTTC. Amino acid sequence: CASSLAAIAGFGETQYF.

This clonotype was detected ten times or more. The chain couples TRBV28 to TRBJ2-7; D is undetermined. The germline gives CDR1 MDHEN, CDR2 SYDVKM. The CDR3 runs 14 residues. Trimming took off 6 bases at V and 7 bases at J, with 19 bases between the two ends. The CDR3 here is CASSFTGKSWEQYF. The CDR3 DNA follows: TGTGCCAGCAGCTTCACTGGGAAGAGCTGGGAGCAGTACTTC. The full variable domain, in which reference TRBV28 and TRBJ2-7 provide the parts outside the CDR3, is DVKVTQSSRYLVKRTGEKVFLECVQDMDHENMFWYRQDPGLGLRLIYFSYDVKMKEKGDIPEGYSVSREKKERFSLILESASTNQTSMYLCASSFTGKSWEQYFGPGTRLTVT.

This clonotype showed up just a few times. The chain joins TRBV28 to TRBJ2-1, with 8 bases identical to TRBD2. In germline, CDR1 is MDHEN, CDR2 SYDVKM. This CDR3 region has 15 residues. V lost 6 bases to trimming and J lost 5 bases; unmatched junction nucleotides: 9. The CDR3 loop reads CASSRGGGRNNEQFF. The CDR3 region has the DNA TGTGCCAGCAGCCGCGGGGGCGGGAGGAACAATGAGCAGTTCTTC.

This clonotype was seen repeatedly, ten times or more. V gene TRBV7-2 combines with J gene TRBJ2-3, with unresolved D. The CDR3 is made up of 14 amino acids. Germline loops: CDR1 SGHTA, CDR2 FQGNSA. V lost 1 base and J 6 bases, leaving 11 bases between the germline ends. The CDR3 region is CASSLGPSVDTQYF. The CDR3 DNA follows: TGTGCCAGCAGCTTAGGGCCCAGCGTGGATACGCAGTATTTT. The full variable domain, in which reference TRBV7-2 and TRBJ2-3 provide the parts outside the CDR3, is GAGVSQSPSNKVTEKGKDVELRCDPISGHTALYWYRQSLGQGLEFLIYFQGNSAPDKSGLPSDRFSAERTGGSVSTLTIQRTQQEDSAVYLCASSLGPSVDTQYFGPGTRLTVL.

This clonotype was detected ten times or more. CDR3: CASSLYRQETQYF. The DNA for the CDR3 is TGTGCCAGCAGTTTATACAGGCAAGAGACCCAGTACTTC. The chain has TRBV28 and TRBJ2-5; maybe TRBD1 (5 bases). V lost 1 base to trimming and J lost 2 bases, with 5 bases between them. Germline CDR1 reads MDHEN; CDR2 reads SYDVKM. CDR3 length equals 13 residues.

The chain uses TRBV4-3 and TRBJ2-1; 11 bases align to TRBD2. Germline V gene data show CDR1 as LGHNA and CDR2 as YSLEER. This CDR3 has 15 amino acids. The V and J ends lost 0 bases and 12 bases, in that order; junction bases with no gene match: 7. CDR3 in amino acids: CASSQDRGLAEMQFF. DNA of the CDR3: TGCGCCAGCAGCCAAGACCGGGGACTAGCGGAGATGCAGTTCTTC.

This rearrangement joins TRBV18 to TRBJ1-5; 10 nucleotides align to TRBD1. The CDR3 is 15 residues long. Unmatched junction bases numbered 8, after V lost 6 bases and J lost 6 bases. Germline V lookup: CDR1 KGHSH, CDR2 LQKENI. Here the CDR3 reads CASSQDRGTGQPQHF. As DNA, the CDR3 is TGTGCCAGCTCCCAGGACAGGGGGACCGGTCAGCCCCAGCATTTT.

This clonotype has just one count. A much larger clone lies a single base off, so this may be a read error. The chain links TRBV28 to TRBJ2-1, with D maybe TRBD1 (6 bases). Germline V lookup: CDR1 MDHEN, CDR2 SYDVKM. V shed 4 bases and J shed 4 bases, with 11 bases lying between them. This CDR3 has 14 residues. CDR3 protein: CASSSTGRYNEQFF. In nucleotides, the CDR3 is TGTGCCAGCAGTTCCACAGGGCGTTACAATGAGCAGTTCTTC.

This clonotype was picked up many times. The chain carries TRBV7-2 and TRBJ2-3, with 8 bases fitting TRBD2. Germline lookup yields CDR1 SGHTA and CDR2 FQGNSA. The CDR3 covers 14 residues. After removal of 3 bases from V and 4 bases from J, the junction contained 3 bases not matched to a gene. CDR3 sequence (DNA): TGTGCCAGCAGCTTGGGACTAGTTGCAGATACGCAGTATTTT. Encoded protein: CASSLGLVADTQYF.

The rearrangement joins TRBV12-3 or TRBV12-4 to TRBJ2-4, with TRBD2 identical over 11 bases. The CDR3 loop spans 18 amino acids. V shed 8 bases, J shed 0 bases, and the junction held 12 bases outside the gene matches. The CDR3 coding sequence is TGTGCCAGCCTCTCGGCTAGCGGGGGGTTACTAGCCAAAAACATTCAGTACTTC. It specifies CASLSASGGLLAKNIQYF.